This TCR beta chain is from a study of blood T cell repertoires in COVID-19. Study as a whole: Acute and convalescent COVID-19 samples came from the United States, Italy and Spain. The analysed material was cDNA or gDNA that came from T cells, B-cell-depleted T cells, or PBMCs.

This CDR3 region has 13 residues. The germline CDR1 and CDR2 sequences are LGHNA and YNFKEQ. V lost 1 base and J lost 5, with 5 bases in between. As originally analysed: Reference gene primer amplification yielded estimated nucleated cell counts. Produced via immunoSEQ multiplex PCR; TCRdb's table is partial and in-frame only. V and J calls and clone size are given by that table; D and trimming were obtained from the DNA. The sample holds fewer than 200,000 clones, about 83% seen once. Sequencing used peripheral blood. The TCR comes from a man aged 35 to 55 who had recovered from COVID-19. This chain joins TRBV4-2 and TRBJ2-2; D remains ambiguous. This CDR3 is CASSQARTGELFF. DNA for the CDR3: TGTGCCAGCAGCCAAGCCAGGACCGGGGAGCTGTTTTTT.